This record covers a single TCR beta chain. What it binds is not known. TCRdb re-called the reads through MiXCR, storing one row per CDR3 protein. Seen here are about 890,000 distinct CDR3 sequences, approximately 30% observed once, and the top ten hold under 15%. V was shortened by 1 base and J by 6 bases, with 9 bases between the two germline ends. CDR1 MDHEN and CDR2 SYDVKM come from the germline V gene. This CDR3 has 13 residues. This sample is drawn from a study of T cell repertoires in cytomegalovirus infection. Study-wide context: Indications came from public TCR beta signatures; they pointed to CMV infection and to a matching HLA type.

This chain links TRBV28 with TRBJ1-1; no clear D. The source of this sequence is a human donor in good health (CMV status not recorded). Some clones in this sample may be carry-over from other donors' samples. The specimen was cultured CD8+ T cells from PBMCs, collected from culture after CMV antigen stimulation. The CDR3 reads CASSLSRKSEAFF. In nucleotides, the CDR3 is TGTGCCAGCAGTTTATCGCGGAAGTCTGAAGCTTTCTTT.